Following are 32 T cell receptor beta chains from one sample sequenced in a study of shared clonotypes between healthy human individuals. Using immunoSEQ multiplex PCR, the repertoire was profiled, and TCRdb retains in-frame clones only, with some absent. The sample records roughly 2 million clones, approximately 94% being singletons. Sequencing was done on a sample of naive CD4+ T cells sorted from blood. Sample subset: CD45RA+ positively selected. Receptor source: a man between 18 and 35 years old in good health.

The rearrangement joins TRBV10-3 to TRBJ1-2; TRBD1 agrees at 7 bases. Germline assignment: CDR1 ENHRY and CDR2 SYGVKD. The CDR3 covers 15 residues. The junction had 6 bases not matched to a gene; V was cut back by 3 bases and J by 2 bases. CDR3 sequence: CAISDRTGVNYGYTF. CDR3 nucleotide sequence: TGTGCCATCAGTGACCGGACAGGCGTCAACTATGGCTACACCTTC.

This clone turned up a few times. This chain connects TRBV19 to TRBJ1-3; 9 bases are shared with TRBD1. The germline gives CDR1 LNHDA, CDR2 SQIVND (reference sequence). Trimming took 9 bases from V and 4 from J; bases not matched to a gene: 10. The CDR3 loop spans 15 amino acids. The CDR3 is CASSPGTGNGNTIYF. The CDR3 coding sequence is TGTGCCAGCAGTCCCGGGACAGGGAACGGAAACACCATATATTTT.

The chain couples TRBV30 to TRBJ2-7, with 7 bases identical to TRBD1. Germline-derived CDR1 and CDR2 are GTSNPN and SVGIG (reference sequence). Unmatched junction bases numbered 17, after V lost 4 bases and J lost 5 bases. This CDR3 has 16 amino acids. As DNA, the CDR3 is TGTGCCTGGACCCGGTGGGGTAGGGGGCGTCGGGACGAGCAGTACTTC. It is translated as CAWTRWGRGRRDEQYF.

The CDR3 DNA sequence: TGTGCCTGGAGCTACCGATCCACCGGGGAGCTGTTTTTT. This sequence encodes CAWSYRSTGELFF. The V gene is TRBV30, the J gene TRBJ2-2, with D unresolved. The CDR3 loop spans 13 amino acids. In germline, CDR1 is GTSNPN, CDR2 SVGIG (reference sequence). V was clipped by 3 bases and J by 4 bases, with 9 bases between them.

The V call is TRBV6-5, the J call TRBJ2-1; 7 bases line up with TRBD2. This CDR3 has 12 amino acids. Germline V gives CDR1 MNHEY, CDR2 SVGAGI. Losses at the gene ends were 4 bases for V and 7 bases for J; bases not matched to a gene: 1. CDR3 sequence: CASSSLANEQFF. For the CDR3, the DNA is TGTGCCAGCAGTTCACTAGCGAATGAGCAGTTCTTC.

The rearrangement links TRBV7-2 to TRBJ2-1; 12 positions match TRBD2. J was trimmed by 1 base and V by 6 bases; bases with no gene match: 4. This CDR3 is built from 16 residues. Germline assignment: CDR1 SGHTA and CDR2 FQGNSA. CDR3 region: CASRTSGSSSYNEQFF. Here the CDR3 DNA reads TGTGCCAGCAGGACTAGCGGGAGCTCTTCCTACAATGAGCAGTTCTTC.

This chain uses TRBV2 with TRBJ1-1, with D unresolved. This CDR3 has 12 residues. V shed 9 bases and J shed 1 base, with 9 bases lying between them. Looked up from germline, CDR1 is SNHLY and CDR2 is FYNNEI. The CDR3 DNA sequence: TGTGCCAGTTGTCCGGAGAACACTGAAGCTTTCTTT. This translates into CASCPENTEAFF.

The gene calls are TRBV6-5 and TRBJ2-7; TRBD2 aligns across 9 bases. Germline V gene lookup returns CDR1 MNHEY and CDR2 SVGAGI. V shed 5 bases and J 6 bases; nucleotides not matched to a gene: 8. This CDR3 region has 14 residues. The CDR3 nucleotides are TGTGCCAGCAGTCCTATAGCGGGAGAAGGCGAGCAGTACTTC. Amino acids: CASSPIAGEGEQYF.

A note on this clone: The sample holds other DNA sequences that translate to the same CDR3. The DNA of the CDR3 is TGTGCCAGCAGTTACGGGGGGAACATGAACACTGAAGCTTTCTTT. It yields the protein CASSYGGNMNTEAFF. The chain combines TRBV6-5 with TRBJ1-1, with D possibly TRBD1 on 5 matching bases. Looked up from germline, CDR1 is MNHEY and CDR2 is SVGAGI. This CDR3 is 15 amino acids long. Trimming stripped 2 bases from V and 0 bases from J, with 10 bases between.

The J gene is TRBJ2-5, the V gene TRBV18; D perhaps matches TRBD1 (5 bases). Germline lookup yields CDR1 KGHSH and CDR2 LQKENI. Trimming pared 4 bases from V and 3 bases from J, leaving 9 bases between. The CDR3 has 13 amino acids. In DNA form, the CDR3 reads TGTGCCAGCTCACTTCGACAGAAAGAGACCCAGTACTTC. This translates into CASSLRQKETQYF.

Note on this clone: Other DNA variants within this sample encode the same CDR3. The CDR3: CASSLVPGPYEQYF. Written as DNA, the CDR3 is TGCGCCAGCAGCTTGGTGCCAGGGCCCTACGAGCAGTACTTC. This rearrangement joins TRBV5-1 to TRBJ2-7; D perhaps matches TRBD1 (5 bases). There are 14 residues in the CDR3. Trimming stripped 0 bases from V and 2 bases from J, with 9 bases between. Germline V CDR1 and CDR2: SGHRS, YFSETQ.

The CDR3 protein is CAWSVVGGDYEQYF. The CDR3 DNA reads TGTGCCTGGAGTGTAGTCGGCGGGGACTACGAGCAGTACTTC. V gene TRBV30 combines with J gene TRBJ2-7; D might be TRBD2 (6 bases). The CDR3 spans 14 residues. Per the germline V gene, CDR1 is GTSNPN and CDR2 is SVGIG (reference sequence). Deletions cut 0 bases from V and 3 bases from J, with 12 bases between. The full variable domain, in which reference TRBV30 and TRBJ2-7 provide the parts outside the CDR3, is SQTIHQWPATLVQPVGSPLSLECTVEGTSNPNLYWYRQAAGRGLQLLFYSVGIGQISSEVPQNLSASRPQDRQFILSSKKLLLSDSGFYLCAWSVVGGDYEQYFGPGTRLTVT.

This clone was recorded only once. The rearrangement links TRBV7-2 to TRBJ1-1; TRBD1 agrees at 7 bases. Germline V CDR1 and CDR2: SGHTA, FQGNSA. The CDR3 totals 12 residues. V was pared by 5 bases and J by 6 bases, with 3 bases of the junction left unmatched. The CDR3 loop reads CASSLGGAEAFF. CDR3 bases: TGTGCCAGCAGCCTAGGGGGCGCTGAAGCTTTCTTT.

The gene calls are TRBV30 and TRBJ2-1; 11 bases match TRBD2. V lost 2 bases to trimming and J lost 7 bases; unmatched junction nucleotides: 13. The V gene's germline CDR1 is GTSNPN and CDR2 SVGIG (reference sequence). The CDR3 extends over 17 amino acids. CDR3 sequence reads: CAWSSTHLAGGRNEQFF. CDR3 nucleotide sequence: TGTGCCTGGAGTTCAACTCATCTAGCGGGGGGTCGGAATGAGCAGTTCTTC.

This sequence joins TRBV27 and TRBJ1-2; TRBD1 is a possible D gene (6 bases). The CDR3 is 11 residues long. CDR1 is MNHEY and CDR2 is SMNVEV in the germline V gene (reference sequence). CDR3 in amino acids: CFAGDPYGYTF. CDR3 DNA sequence: TGTTTTGCAGGGGATCCTTATGGCTACACCTTC.

V is TRBV5-4 and J is TRBJ1-2; the D gene is possibly TRBD1 (5 bases). The CDR3 runs to 13 residues. V was pared by 6 bases and J by 4 bases, with 13 bases between. Germline V gives CDR1 SGHNT, CDR2 YYREEE (reference sequence). CDR3 in DNA: TGTGCCAGCAATGGGGACGGTCTCTATGGCTACACCTTC. Translating it yields CASNGDGLYGYTF.

The rearrangement links TRBV9 to TRBJ2-5, with D tentatively TRBD2 (5 bases). The V end lost 0 bases, the J end lost 5 bases, and 17 bases lay between the germline ends. Germline loops: CDR1 SGDLS, CDR2 YYNGEE. The CDR3 runs to 16 residues. CDR3 nucleotide sequence: TGTGCCAGCAGCGTAGATCAAGCGGTGGGAACGGAGACCCAGTACTTC. Translating gives CASSVDQAVGTETQYF.

The chain employs TRBV6-1 and TRBJ2-1; 10 positions agree with TRBD2. Germline CDR1 reads MNHNS; CDR2 reads SASEGT. V shed 7 bases and J 0 bases; nucleotides not matched to a gene: 3. The length of the CDR3 is 15 residues. CDR3 coding DNA: TGTGCCAGCACCTCTAGCGGGAGCTCCTACAATGAGCAGTTCTTC. It specifies CASTSSGSSYNEQFF.

The rearrangement joins TRBV4-2 to TRBJ1-2, with D hard to call. The CDR3 length is 16 residues. Deletions cut 1 base from V and 4 bases from J, with 16 bases between. From germline, CDR1 is LGHNA and CDR2 YNFKEQ. For the CDR3, the DNA is TGTGCCAGCAGCCAAGTGGTTGGGCGGGGATTCTATGGCTACACCTTC. Its translation is CASSQVVGRGFYGYTF.

This chain connects TRBV29-1 to TRBJ2-5; D not certain. The germline V gene encodes CDR1 SQVTM and CDR2 ANQGSEA. CDR3 length: 12 residues. V dropped 1 base and J dropped 4 bases, with 7 bases sitting between them. The CDR3 region is CSVEVNVETQYF. In nucleotides, the CDR3 is TGCAGCGTTGAAGTTAACGTAGAGACCCAGTACTTC.

The genes are TRBV2 and TRBJ2-7; perhaps TRBD2 as D (7 bases). The CDR3 spans 12 residues. Germline lookup yields CDR1 SNHLY and CDR2 FYNNEI. Trimming took off 5 bases at V and 6 bases at J, with 11 bases between the two ends. Written as DNA, the CDR3 is TGTGCCAGCAGTAGGGGGGGGCTCGAGCAGTACTTC. Encoded protein: CASSRGGLEQYF.

In regard to this clone: Other DNA sequences in the same sample also yield this CDR3. The CDR3 sequence is CASSLDRGTNEKLFF. The CDR3 bases are TGTGCCAGCAGCTTAGACAGGGGCACTAATGAAAAACTGTTTTTT. This rearrangement joins TRBV7-9 to TRBJ1-4; 7 nucleotides match TRBD1. Looked up from germline, CDR1 is SEHNR and CDR2 is FQNEAQ (reference sequence). V lost 1 base, J lost 2 bases, and 1 base stayed unmatched. CDR3 size: 15 residues.

CDR3 residues: CASRRGTPSYNEQFF. The CDR3 nucleotides read TGCGCCAGCCGCAGAGGGACCCCCTCCTACAATGAGCAGTTCTTC. The chain links TRBV5-1 to TRBJ2-1; the D gene could be TRBD1 or TRBD2 (5 bases each). From germline, CDR1 is SGHRS and CDR2 YFSETQ. The CDR3 runs to 15 residues. V gave up 7 bases and J gave up 0 bases, with 14 bases separating them.

The rearrangement links TRBV7-2 to TRBJ2-7, with 12 bases fitting TRBD2. The V and J ends lost 2 bases and 9 bases, in that order; junction bases with no gene match: 8. This CDR3 comprises 15 residues. Germline V gene sequence: CDR1 SGHTA, CDR2 FQGNSA. CDR3 residues: CASSLTQQTSGGQYF. The CDR3 DNA follows: TGTGCCAGCAGCTTAACTCAACAGACTAGCGGGGGGCAGTACTTC.

The chain is built from TRBV6-5 and TRBJ2-7; either TRBD1 or TRBD2 may fit D (5 bases each). CDR1 and CDR2 from the germline V gene are MNHEY and SVGAGI. This CDR3 region has 13 residues. V was cut by 6 bases and J by 3 bases, with 12 bases left in between. The CDR3 spells CASSPGPNYEQYF. CDR3 nucleotide sequence: TGTGCCAGCAGCCCGGGACCTAACTACGAGCAGTACTTC.

Remarks on this clone: Within the sample, other DNA sequences also encode this same CDR3. The rearrangement uses TRBV30 and TRBJ2-3, with 7 positions matching TRBD1. V was clipped by 3 bases and J by 3 bases; unmatched bases: 3. In germline, CDR1 is GTSNPN, CDR2 SVGIG (reference sequence). The CDR3 spans 13 residues. The CDR3 is CAWRQGLTDTQYF. The CDR3 DNA reads as TGTGCCTGGAGACAGGGGCTAACAGATACGCAGTATTTT.

V is TRBV5-1 and J is TRBJ1-1; D is undetermined. V was cut by 5 bases and J by 10 bases, with 21 bases left in between. The CDR3 length is 14 residues. The germline V gene encodes CDR1 SGHRS and CDR2 YFSETQ. CDR3 nucleotides: TGCGCCAGCAGAGACGCGGGGTTCTGGGTTCCAGCTTTCTTT. It is translated as CASRDAGFWVPAFF.

Regarding this clone: Other DNA sequences from this sample encode an identical CDR3 as well. CDR3 bases: TGTGCCAGTAGTACGGGGACAGGGGGCTCTGGGGCCAACGTCCTGACTTTC. Translating it yields CASSTGTGGSGANVLTF. This chain links TRBV19 with TRBJ2-6; TRBD1 matches at 11 bases. V trimming: 4 bases; J trimming: 0 bases; junction bases outside the gene matches: 2. Germline CDR1 is LNHDA and CDR2 is SQIVND (reference sequence). The CDR3 spans 17 residues.

The V and J genes are TRBV7-8 and TRBJ2-5, with D possibly TRBD2 on 6 matching bases. Trimming took 1 base from V and 3 from J, leaving 18 bases between them. Germline V CDR1 and CDR2: SGHVS, FQNEAQ. The CDR3 covers 17 residues. CDR3 in DNA: TGTGCCAGCAGCTTAGGGGGACTGGGCGGGGCAGAAGAGACCCAGTACTTC. Translation: CASSLGGLGGAEETQYF.

This chain links TRBV7-9 with TRBJ1-1; TRBD1 matches 9 bases. CDR1 is SEHNR and CDR2 is FQNEAQ in the germline V gene (reference sequence). CDR3 length: 16 residues. Unmatched junction bases numbered 14, after V lost 6 bases and J lost 6 bases. As DNA, the CDR3 is TGTGCCAGCAGTACCCTATACACCGGGACAGGGCCTGAAGCTTTCTTT. Translating gives CASSTLYTGTGPEAFF.

The chain combines TRBV10-2 with TRBJ1-3; 7 nucleotides agree with TRBD1. The CDR3 contains 14 residues. The V segment lost 5 bases and the J segment 2 bases; nucleotides outside the gene matches: 3. Germline loops: CDR1 WSHSY, CDR2 SAAADI. CDR3 region: CASSLQGTGNTIYF. CDR3 sequence (DNA): TGCGCCAGCAGTTTACAGGGGACTGGAAACACCATATATTTT.

V gene TRBV2 combines with J gene TRBJ2-1; 9 bases fit TRBD1. V lost 1 base and J lost 7; bases outside the gene matches: 5. Germline-derived CDR1 and CDR2 are SNHLY and FYNNEI. The CDR3 length is 15 residues. The CDR3 DNA reads as TGTGCCAGCAGTGAAGAGGGACAGGGATGGAATGAGCAGTTCTTC. This gives the protein CASSEEGQGWNEQFF.